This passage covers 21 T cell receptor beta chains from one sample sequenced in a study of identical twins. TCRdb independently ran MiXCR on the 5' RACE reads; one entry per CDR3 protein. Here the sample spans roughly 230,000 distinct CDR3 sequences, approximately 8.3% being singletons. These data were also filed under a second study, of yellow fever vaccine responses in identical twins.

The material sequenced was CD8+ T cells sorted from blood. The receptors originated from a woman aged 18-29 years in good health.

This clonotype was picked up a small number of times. In DNA form, the CDR3 reads TGTGCCAGCAGCCCCGGGACCTCTAGCACAGATACGCAGTATTTT. Protein sequence: CASSPGTSSTDTQYF. The chain is built from TRBV28 and TRBJ2-3; D could derive from TRBD1 or TRBD2 (5 bases each). Per the germline V gene, CDR1 is MDHEN and CDR2 is SYDVKM. Trimming cost V 6 bases and J 0 bases, with 13 bases left between them. The CDR3 contains 15 residues.

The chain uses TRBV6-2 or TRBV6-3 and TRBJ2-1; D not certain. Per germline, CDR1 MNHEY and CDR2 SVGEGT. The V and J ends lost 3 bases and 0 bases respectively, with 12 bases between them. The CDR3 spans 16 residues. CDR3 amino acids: CASSYSPLGSYNEQFF. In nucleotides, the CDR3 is TGTGCCAGCAGTTATTCCCCTTTAGGCTCCTACAATGAGCAGTTCTTC.

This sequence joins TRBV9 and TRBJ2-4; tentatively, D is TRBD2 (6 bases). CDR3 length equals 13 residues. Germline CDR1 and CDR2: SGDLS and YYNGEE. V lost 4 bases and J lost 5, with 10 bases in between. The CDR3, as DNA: TGTGCCAGCAGCTCCGGGGGACAAAACATTCAGTACTTC. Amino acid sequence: CASSSGGQNIQYF.

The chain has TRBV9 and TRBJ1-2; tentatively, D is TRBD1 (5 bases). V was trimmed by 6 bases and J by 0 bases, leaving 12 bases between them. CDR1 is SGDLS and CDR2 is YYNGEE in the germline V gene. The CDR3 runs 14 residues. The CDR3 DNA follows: TGTGCCAGCACCCGGGACGACGCTAACTATGGCTACACCTTC. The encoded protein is CASTRDDANYGYTF.

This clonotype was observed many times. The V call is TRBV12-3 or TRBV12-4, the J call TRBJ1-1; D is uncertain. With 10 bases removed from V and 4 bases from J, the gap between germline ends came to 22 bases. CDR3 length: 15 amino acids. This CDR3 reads CATLAPDSRGTEAFF. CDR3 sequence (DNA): TGTGCCACCCTAGCCCCCGACTCGCGGGGCACTGAAGCTTTCTTT.

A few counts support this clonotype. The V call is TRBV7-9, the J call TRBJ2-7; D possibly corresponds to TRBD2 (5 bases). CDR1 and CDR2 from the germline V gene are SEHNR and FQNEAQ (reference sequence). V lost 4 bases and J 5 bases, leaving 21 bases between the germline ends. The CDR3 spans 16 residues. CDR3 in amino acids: CASSSPRDQGFDEQYF. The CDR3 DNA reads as TGTGCCAGCAGCTCGCCCCGGGATCAAGGGTTTGACGAGCAGTACTTC.

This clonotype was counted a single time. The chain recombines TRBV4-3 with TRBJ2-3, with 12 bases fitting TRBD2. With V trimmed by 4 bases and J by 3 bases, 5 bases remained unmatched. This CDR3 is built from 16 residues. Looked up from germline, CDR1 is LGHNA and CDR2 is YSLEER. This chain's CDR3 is CASSPGTSGFTDTQYF. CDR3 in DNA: TGCGCCAGCAGCCCCGGGACTAGCGGGTTTACAGATACGCAGTATTTT.

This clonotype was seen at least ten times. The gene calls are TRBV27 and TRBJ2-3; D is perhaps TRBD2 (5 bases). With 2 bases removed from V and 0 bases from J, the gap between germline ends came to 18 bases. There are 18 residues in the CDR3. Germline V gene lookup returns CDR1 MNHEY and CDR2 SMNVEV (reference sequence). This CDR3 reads CASSLVGVENTSTDTQYF. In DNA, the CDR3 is TGTGCCAGCAGTTTAGTCGGGGTTGAGAACACTAGCACAGATACGCAGTATTTT.

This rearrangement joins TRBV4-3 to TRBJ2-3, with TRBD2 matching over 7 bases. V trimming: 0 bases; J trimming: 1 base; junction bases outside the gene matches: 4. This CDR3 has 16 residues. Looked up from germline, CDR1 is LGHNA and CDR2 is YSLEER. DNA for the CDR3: TGCGCCAGCAGCCAAGATAAGCGGGGACGCACAGATACGCAGTATTTT. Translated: CASSQDKRGRTDTQYF.

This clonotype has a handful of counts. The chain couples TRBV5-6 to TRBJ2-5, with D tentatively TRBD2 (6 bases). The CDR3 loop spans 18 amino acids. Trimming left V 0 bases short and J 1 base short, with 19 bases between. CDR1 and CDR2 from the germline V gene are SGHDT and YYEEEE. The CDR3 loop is CASSLGGLLAPVQETQYF. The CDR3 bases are TGTGCCAGCAGCTTGGGCGGGTTACTAGCCCCGGTCCAAGAGACCCAGTACTTC.

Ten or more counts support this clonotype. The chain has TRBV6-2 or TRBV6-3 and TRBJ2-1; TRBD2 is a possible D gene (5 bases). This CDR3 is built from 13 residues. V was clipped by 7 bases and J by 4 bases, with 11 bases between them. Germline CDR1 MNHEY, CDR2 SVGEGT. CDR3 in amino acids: CASTPRTYNEQFF. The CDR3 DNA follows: TGTGCCAGCACCCCTCGGACTTACAATGAGCAGTTCTTC.

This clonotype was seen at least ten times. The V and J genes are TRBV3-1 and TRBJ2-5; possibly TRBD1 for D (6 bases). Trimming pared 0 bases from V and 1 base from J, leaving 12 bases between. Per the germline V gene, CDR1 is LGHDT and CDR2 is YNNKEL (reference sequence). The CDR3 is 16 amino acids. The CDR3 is CASSQELETGQETQYF. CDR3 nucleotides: TGTGCCAGCAGCCAAGAATTGGAGACAGGCCAAGAGACCCAGTACTTC.

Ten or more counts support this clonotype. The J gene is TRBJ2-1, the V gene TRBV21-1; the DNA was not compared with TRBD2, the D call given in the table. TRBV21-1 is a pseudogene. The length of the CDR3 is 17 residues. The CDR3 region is CASSKVAGVSSYNEQFF. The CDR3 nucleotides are TGTGCCAGCAGCAAAGTAGCGGGGGTCAGCTCCTACAATGAGCAGTTCTTC.

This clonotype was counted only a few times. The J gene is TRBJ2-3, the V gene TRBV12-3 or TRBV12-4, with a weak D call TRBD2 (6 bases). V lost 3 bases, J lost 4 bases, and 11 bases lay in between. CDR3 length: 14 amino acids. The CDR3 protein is CASSFKAGPDTQYF. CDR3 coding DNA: TGTGCCAGCAGTTTCAAGGCGGGACCAGATACGCAGTATTTT.

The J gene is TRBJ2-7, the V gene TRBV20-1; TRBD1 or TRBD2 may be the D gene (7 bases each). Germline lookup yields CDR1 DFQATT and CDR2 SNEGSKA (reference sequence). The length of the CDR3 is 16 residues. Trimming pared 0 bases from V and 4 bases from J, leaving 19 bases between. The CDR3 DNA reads TGCAGTGCTAGAGATGGTCGTCAGGGGGGGCTTTACGAGCAGTACTTC. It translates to CSARDGRQGGLYEQYF.

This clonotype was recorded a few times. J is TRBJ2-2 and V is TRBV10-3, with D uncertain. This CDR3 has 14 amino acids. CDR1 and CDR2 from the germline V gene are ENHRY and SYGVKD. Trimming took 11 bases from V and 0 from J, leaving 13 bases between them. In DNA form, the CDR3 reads TGTGCCGCTAGTGCTACGACGAACACCGGGGAGCTGTTTTTT. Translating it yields CAASATTNTGELFF.

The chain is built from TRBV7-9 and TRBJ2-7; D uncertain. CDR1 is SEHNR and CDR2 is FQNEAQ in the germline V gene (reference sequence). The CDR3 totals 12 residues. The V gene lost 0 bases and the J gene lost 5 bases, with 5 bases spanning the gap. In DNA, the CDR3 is TGTGCCAGCAGCTTAGCGCCGGACGAGCAGTACTTC. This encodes CASSLAPDEQYF.

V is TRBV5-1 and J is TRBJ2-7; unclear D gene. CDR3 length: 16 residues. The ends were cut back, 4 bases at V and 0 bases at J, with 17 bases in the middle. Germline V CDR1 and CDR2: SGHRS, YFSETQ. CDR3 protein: CASSLNSALSSYEQYF. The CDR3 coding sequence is TGCGCCAGCAGCCTAAACAGCGCATTAAGCTCCTACGAGCAGTACTTC.

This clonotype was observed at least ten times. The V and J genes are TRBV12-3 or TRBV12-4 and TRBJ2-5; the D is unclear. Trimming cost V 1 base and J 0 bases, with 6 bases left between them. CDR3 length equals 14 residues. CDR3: CASSLDGYQETQYF. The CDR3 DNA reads TGTGCCAGCAGTTTAGATGGTTACCAAGAGACCCAGTACTTC.

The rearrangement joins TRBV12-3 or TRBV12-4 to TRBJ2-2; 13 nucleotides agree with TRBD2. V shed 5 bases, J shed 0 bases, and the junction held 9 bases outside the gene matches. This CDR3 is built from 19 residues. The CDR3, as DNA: TGTGCCAGCAGTACTACTAGCGGGAGGGACAAGTCGAACACCGGGGAGCTGTTTTTT. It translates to CASSTTSGRDKSNTGELFF.

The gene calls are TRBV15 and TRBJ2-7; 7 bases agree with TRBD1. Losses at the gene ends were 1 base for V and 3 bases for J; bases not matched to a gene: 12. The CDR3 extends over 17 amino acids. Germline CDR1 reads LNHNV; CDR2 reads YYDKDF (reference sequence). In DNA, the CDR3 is TGTGCCACCAGCAGAGTTCCAGGGACAGTTGCCTACTACGAGCAGTACTTC. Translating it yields CATSRVPGTVAYYEQYF.